Included here is one TCR beta chain sequence, with context. Its target is unknown. The length of the CDR3 is 15 residues. Germline trimming cut 3 bases from V and 5 bases from J; bases unmatched to any gene: 7. Germline values: CDR1 DFQATT, CDR2 SNEGSKA (reference sequence). This specimen comes from a study of T-cell reconstitution after alpha-beta-depleted transplantation in children. General study findings and limits: The authors attributed T-cell counts and diversity one year after transplant mostly to newly produced T cells. Reportedly, alpha-beta T cells present about two months post-transplant originated from several hundred expanded clones of graft origin.

Construction of the TCRbeta library involved unique molecular identifiers. TCRdb itself ran the PCR reads through MiXCR, one entry per CDR3 protein. The sample shows almost 250,000 distinct CDR3 sequences, around 25% of them seen only once. Sequencing used PBMCs, obtained before TCRalphabeta/CD19-depleted stem cell transplant. The TCR originated in a girl aged 2-10 years with Fanconi anemia, due to receive a stem cell transplant. The genes are TRBV20-1 and TRBJ2-7; 13 bases are shared with TRBD2. The CDR3 reads CSASGLAGDLDEQYF. As DNA, the CDR3 is TGCAGTGCTAGCGGACTAGCGGGGGACCTTGACGAGCAGTACTTC.